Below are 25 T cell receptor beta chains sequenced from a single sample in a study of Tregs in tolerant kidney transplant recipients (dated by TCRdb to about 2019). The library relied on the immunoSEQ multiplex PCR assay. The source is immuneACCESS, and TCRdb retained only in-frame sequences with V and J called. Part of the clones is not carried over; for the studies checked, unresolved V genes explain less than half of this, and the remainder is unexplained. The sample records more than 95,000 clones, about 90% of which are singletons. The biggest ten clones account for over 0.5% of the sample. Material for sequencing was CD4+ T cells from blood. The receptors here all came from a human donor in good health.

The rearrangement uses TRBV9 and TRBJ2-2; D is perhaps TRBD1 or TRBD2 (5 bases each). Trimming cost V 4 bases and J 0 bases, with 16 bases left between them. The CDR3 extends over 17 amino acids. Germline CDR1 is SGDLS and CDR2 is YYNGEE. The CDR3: CASSTRGAGTNTGELFF. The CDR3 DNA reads TGTGCCAGCAGCACACGAGGGGCAGGGACGAACACCGGGGAGCTGTTTTTT. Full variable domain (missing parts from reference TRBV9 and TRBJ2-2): DSGVTQTPKHLITATGQRVTLRCSPRSGDLSVYWYQQSLDQGLQFLIQYYNGEERAKGNILERFSAQQFPDLHSELNLSSLELGDSALYFCASSTRGAGTNTGELFFGEGSRLTVL.

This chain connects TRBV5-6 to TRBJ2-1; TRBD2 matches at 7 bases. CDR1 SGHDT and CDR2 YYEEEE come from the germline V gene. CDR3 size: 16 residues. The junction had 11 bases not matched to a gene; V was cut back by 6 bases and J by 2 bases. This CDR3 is CASTASGLEAYNEQFF. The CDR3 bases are TGTGCCAGCACCGCCTCTGGACTAGAGGCCTACAATGAGCAGTTCTTC. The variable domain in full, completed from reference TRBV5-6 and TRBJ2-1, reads DAGVTQSPTHLIKTRGQQVTLRCSPKSGHDTVSWYQQALGQGPQFIFQYYEEEERQRGNFPDRFSGHQFPNYSSELNVNALLLGDSALYLCASTASGLEAYNEQFFGPGTRLTVL.

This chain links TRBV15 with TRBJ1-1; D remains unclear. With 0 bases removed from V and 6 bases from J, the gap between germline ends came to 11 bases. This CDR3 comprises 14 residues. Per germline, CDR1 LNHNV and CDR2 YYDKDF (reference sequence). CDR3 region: CATSRDYYEPEAFF. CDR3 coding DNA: TGTGCCACCAGCAGAGATTATTACGAGCCTGAAGCTTTCTTT. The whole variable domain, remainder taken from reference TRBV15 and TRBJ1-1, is DAMVIQNPRYQVTQFGKPVTLSCSQTLNHNVMYWYQQKSSQAPKLLFHYYDKDFNNEADTPDNFQSRRPNTSFCFLDIRSPGLGDTAMYLCATSRDYYEPEAFFGQGTRLTVV.

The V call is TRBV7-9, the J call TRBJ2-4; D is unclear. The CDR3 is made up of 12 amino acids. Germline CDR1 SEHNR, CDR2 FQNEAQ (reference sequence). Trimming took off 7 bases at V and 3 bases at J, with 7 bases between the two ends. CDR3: CASNKDKNIQYF. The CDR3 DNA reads TGTGCCAGCAACAAAGACAAAAACATTCAGTACTTC.

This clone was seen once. CDR3 region: CASSPRGSSTDTQYF. In DNA, the CDR3 is TGCGCCAGCAGCCCCCGGGGATCTAGCACAGATACGCAGTATTTT. The chain carries TRBV5-1 and TRBJ2-3, with D possibly being TRBD2 (5 bases). The CDR3 loop spans 15 amino acids. Looked up from germline, CDR1 is SGHRS and CDR2 is YFSETQ. V lost 4 bases, J lost 0 bases, and 12 bases lay in between.

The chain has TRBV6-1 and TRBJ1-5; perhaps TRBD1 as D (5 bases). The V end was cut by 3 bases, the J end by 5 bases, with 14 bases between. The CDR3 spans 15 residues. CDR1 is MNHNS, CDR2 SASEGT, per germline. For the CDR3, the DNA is TGTGCCAGCAGTGATCCGGGGCATTCGTATCAGCCCCAGCATTTT. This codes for CASSDPGHSYQPQHF.

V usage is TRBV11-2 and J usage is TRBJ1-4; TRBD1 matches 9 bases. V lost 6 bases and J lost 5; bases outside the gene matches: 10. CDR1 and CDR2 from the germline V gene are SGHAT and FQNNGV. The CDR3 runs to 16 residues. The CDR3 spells CASRLTGGNINEKLFF. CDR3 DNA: TGTGCCAGCAGATTAACAGGGGGCAACATAAATGAAAAACTGTTTTTT.

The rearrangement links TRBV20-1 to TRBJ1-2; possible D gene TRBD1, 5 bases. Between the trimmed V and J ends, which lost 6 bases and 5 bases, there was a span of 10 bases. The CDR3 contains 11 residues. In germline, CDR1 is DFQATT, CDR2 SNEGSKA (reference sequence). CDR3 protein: CSANRLYGYTF. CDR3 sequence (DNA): TGCAGTGCCAACAGGCTTTATGGCTACACCTTC.

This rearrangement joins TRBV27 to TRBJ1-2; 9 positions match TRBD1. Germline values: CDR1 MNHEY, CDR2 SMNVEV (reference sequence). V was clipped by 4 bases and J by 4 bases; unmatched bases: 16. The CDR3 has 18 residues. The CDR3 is CASSSTNSGTGLRYGYTF. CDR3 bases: TGTGCCAGCAGTTCGACAAATTCCGGGACAGGGCTGCGCTATGGCTACACCTTC.

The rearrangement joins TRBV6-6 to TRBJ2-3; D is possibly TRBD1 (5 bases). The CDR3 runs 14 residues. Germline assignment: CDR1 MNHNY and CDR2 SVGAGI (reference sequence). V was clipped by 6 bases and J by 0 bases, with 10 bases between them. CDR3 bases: TGTGCCAGCAGGCGACAGCCTAGCACAGATACGCAGTATTTT. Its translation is CASRRQPSTDTQYF.

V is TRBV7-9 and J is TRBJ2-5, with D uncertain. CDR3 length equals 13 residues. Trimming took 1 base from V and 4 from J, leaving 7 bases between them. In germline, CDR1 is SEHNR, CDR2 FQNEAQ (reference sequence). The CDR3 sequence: CASSLVVVETQYF. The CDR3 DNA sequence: TGTGCCAGCAGCTTAGTTGTAGTAGAGACCCAGTACTTC.

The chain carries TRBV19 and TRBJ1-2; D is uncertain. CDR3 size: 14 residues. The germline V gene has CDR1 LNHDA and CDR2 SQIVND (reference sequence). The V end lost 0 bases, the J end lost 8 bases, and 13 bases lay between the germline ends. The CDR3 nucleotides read TGTGCCAGTAGTATAGATTGGAGCCCTCGGGGCTACACCTTC. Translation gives CASSIDWSPRGYTF. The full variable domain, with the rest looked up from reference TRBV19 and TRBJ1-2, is DGGITQSPKYLFRKEGQNVTLSCEQNLNHDAMYWYRQDPGQGLRLIYYSQIVNDFQKGDIAEGYSVSREKKESFPLTVTSAQKNPTAFYLCASSIDWSPRGYTFGSGTRLTVV.

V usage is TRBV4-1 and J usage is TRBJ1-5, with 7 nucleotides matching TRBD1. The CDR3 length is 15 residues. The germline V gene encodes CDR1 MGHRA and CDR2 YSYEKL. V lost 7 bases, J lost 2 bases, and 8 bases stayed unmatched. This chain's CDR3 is CASTDREGGNQPQHF. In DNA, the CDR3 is TGCGCCAGCACCGACAGGGAGGGTGGCAATCAGCCCCAGCATTTT.

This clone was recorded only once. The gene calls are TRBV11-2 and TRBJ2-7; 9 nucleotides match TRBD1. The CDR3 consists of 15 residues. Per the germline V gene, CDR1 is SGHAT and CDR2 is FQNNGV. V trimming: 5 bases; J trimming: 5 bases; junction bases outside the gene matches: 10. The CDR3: CASSLATGGRDEQYF. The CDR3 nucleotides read TGTGCCAGCAGCCTCGCCACAGGGGGCCGGGACGAGCAGTACTTC. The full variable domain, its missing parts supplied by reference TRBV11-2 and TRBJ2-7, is EAGVAQSPRYKIIEKRQSVAFWCNPISGHATLYWYQQILGQGPKLLIQFQNNGVVDDSQLPKDRFSAERLKGVDSTLKIQPAKLEDSAVYLCASSLATGGRDEQYFGPGTRLTVT.

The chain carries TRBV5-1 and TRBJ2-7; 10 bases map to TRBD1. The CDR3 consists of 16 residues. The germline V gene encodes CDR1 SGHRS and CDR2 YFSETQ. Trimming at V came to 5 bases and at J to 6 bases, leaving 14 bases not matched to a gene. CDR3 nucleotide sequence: TGCGCCAGCAGGCCGAGCGCCGGGACAGGGGAGGGCGAGCAGTACTTC. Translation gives CASRPSAGTGEGEQYF.

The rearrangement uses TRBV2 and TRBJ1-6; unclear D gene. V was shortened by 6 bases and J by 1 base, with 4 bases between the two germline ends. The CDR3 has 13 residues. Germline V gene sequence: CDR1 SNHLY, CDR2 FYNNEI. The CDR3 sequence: CASRLSYNSPLHF. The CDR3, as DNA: TGTGCCAGCAGGTTATCCTATAATTCACCCCTCCACTTT.

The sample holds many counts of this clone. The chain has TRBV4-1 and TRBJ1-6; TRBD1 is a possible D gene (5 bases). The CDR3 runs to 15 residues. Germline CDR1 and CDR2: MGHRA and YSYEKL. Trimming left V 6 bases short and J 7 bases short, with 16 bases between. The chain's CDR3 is CASSLAGGMNSPLHF. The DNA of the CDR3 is TGCGCCAGCAGTTTGGCCGGGGGGATGAATTCACCCCTCCACTTT.

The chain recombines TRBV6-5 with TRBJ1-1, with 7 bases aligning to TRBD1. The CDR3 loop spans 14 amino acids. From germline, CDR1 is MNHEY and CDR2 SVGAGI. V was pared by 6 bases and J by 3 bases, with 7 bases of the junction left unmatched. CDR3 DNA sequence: TGTGCCAGCAGCCCTCACAGGGGAGACACTGAAGCTTTCTTT. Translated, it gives CASSPHRGDTEAFF.

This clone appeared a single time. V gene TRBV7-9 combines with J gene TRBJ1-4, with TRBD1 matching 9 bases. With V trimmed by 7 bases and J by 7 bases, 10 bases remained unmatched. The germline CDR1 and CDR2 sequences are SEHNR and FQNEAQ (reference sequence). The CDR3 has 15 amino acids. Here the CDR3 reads CASTAQGAGGEKLFF. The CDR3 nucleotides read TGTGCCAGCACCGCACAGGGGGCTGGCGGTGAAAAACTGTTTTTT.

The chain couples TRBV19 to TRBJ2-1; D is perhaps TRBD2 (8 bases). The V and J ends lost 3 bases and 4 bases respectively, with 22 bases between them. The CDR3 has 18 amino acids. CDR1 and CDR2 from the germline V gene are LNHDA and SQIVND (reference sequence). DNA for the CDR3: TGTGCCAGTAGTATTAGGGCAGGGGGTAGCGGGACGTACAATGAGCAGTTCTTC. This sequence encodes CASSIRAGGSGTYNEQFF. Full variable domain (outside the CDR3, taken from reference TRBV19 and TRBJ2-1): DGGITQSPKYLFRKEGQNVTLSCEQNLNHDAMYWYRQDPGQGLRLIYYSQIVNDFQKGDIAEGYSVSREKKESFPLTVTSAQKNPTAFYLCASSIRAGGSGTYNEQFFGPGTRLTVL.

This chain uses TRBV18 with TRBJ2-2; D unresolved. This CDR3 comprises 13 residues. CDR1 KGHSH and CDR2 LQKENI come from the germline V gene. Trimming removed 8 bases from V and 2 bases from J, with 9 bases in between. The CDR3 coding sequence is TGTGCCAGCCGACCCTCCAACACCGGGGAGCTGTTTTTT. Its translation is CASRPSNTGELFF.

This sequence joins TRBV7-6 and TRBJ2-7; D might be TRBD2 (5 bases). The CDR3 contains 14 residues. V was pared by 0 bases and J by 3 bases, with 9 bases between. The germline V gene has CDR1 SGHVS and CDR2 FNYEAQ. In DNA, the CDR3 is TGTGCCAGCAGCTTAGCGAGGGTGGGCTACGAGCAGTACTTC. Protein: CASSLARVGYEQYF. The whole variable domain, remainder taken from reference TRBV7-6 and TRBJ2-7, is GAGVSQSPRYKVTKRGQDVALRCDPISGHVSLYWYRQALGQGPEFLTYFNYEAQQDKSGLPNDRFSAERPEGSISTLTIQRTEQRDSAMYRCASSLARVGYEQYFGPGTRLTVT.

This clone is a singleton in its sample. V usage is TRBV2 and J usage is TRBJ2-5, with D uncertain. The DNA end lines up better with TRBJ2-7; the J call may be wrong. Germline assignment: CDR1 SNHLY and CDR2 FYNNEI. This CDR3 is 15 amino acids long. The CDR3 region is CASSEQLVGFYEQYF. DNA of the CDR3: TGTGCCAGCAGTGAACAGCTAGTTGGATTTTACGAGCAGTACTTC.

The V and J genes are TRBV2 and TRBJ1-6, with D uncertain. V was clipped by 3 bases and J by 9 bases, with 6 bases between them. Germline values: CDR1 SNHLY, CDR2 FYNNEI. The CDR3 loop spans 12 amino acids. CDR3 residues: CASSDRISPLHF. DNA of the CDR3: TGTGCCAGCAGTGATCGGATTTCACCCCTCCACTTT.

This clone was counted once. CDR3 amino acids: CASGLSYEQYF. The CDR3 DNA reads TGTGCCAGCGGCCTTTCCTACGAGCAGTACTTC. J is TRBJ2-7 and V is TRBV7-9; D uncertain. Trimming pared 8 bases from V and 1 base from J, leaving 6 bases between. Germline CDR1 reads SEHNR; CDR2 reads FQNEAQ (reference sequence). This CDR3 spans 11 amino acids.